This T cell receptor (beta chain) was documented in a study of cytomegalovirus exposure and HLA in healthy donors. The CDR3 spans 15 residues. CDR1 and CDR2 from the germline V gene are SGHNT and YYREEE (reference sequence). Trimming stripped 5 bases from V and 5 bases from J, with 18 bases between. For this clone: Its specificity is not known.

The PCR made use of 60 Vbeta and 13 Jbeta primers. Clones were sequenced by immunoSEQ multiplex PCR, and TCRdb holds only the in-frame ones, with some missing. Seen here are some 180,000 clones, 77% observed once, and the top ten hold approximately 3.7%. Study-wide results and caveats: 164 TCR beta chains were listed as cytomegalovirus-associated. DRB1 showed the most TCR associations and HLA-C the fewest in a later analysis, as rates varied by HLA locus. When presence/absence was analysed, sequencing depth was taken to be roughly uniform across donors.

This chain links TRBV5-4 with TRBJ2-3, with D perhaps matching TRBD2 (6 bases). The material sequenced was PBMCs. The sequence derives from an older woman in good health and CMV-seropositive. The CDR3: CASRSGEGAGDTQYF. CDR3 sequence (DNA): TGTGCCAGCAGAAGCGGAGAGGGAGCGGGAGATACGCAGTATTTT.